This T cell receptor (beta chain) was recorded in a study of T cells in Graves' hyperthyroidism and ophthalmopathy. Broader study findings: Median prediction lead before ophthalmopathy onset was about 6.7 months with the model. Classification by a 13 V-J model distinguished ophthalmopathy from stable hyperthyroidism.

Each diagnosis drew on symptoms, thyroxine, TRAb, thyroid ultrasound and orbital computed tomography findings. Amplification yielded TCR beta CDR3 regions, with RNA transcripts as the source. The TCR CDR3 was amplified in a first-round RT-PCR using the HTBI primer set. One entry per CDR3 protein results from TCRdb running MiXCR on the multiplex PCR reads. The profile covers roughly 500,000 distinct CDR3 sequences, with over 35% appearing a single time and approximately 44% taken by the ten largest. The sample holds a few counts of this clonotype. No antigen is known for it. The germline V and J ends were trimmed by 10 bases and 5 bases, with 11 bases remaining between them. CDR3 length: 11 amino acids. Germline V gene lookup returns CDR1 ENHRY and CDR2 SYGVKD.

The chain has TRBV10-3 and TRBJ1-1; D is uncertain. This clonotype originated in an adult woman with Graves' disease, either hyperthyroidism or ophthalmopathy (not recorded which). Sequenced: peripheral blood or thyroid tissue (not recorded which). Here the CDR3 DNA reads TGTGCCACCTTGGTTGGAACTGAAGCTTTCTTT. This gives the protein CATLVGTEAFF.